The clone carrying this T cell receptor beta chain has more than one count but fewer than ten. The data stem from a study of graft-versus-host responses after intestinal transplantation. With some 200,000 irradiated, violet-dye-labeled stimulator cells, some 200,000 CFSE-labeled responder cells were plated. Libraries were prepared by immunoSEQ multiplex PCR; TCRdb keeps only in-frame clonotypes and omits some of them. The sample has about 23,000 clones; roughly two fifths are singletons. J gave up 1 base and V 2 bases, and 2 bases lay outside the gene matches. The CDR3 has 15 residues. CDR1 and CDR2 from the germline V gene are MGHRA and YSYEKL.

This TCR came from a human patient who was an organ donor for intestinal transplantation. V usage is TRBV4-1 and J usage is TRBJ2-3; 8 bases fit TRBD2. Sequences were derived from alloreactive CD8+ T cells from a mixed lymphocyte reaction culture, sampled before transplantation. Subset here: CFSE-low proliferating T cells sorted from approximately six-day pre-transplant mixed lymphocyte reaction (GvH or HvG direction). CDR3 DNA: TGCGCCAGCAGCCAAATCGGGGGGGGCACAGATACGCAGTATTTT. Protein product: CASSQIGGGTDTQYF.